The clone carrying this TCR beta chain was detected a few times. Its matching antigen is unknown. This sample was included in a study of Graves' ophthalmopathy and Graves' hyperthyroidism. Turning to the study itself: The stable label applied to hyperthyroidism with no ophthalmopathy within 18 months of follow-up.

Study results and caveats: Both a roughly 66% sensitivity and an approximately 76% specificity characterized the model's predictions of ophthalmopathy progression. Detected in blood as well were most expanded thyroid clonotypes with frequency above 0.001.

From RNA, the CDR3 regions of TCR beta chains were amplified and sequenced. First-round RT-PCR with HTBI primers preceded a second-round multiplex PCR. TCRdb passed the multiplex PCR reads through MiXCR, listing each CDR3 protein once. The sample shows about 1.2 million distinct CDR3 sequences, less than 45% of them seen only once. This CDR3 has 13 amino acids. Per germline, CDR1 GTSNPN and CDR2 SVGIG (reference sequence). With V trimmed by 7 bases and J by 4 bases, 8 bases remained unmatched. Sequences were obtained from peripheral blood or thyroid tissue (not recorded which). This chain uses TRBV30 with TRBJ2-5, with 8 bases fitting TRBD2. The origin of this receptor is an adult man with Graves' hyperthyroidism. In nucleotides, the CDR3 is TGTGCCTTGACACTCGGGGGGGTAGAGACCCAGTACTTC. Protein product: CALTLGGVETQYF.